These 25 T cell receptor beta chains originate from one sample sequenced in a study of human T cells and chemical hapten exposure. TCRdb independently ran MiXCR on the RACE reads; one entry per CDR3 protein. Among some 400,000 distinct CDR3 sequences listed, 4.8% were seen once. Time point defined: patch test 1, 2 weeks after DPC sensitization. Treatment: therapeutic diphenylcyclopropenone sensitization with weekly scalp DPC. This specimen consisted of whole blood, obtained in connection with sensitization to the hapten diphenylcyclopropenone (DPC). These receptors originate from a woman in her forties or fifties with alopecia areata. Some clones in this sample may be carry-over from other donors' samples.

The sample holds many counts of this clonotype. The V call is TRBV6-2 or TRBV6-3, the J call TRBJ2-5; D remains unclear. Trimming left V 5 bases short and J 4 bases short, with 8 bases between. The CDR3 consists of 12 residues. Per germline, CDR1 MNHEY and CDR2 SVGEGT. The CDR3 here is CASSMPPETQYF. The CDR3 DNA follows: TGTGCCAGCAGTATGCCCCCAGAGACCCAGTACTTC.

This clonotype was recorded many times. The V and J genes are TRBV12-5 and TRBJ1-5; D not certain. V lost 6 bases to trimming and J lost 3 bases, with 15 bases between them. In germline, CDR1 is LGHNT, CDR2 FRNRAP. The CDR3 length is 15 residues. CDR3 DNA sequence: TGTGCTAGTGGCCCCGTCCCAGGTCCCAATCAGCCCCAGCATTTT. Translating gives CASGPVPGPNQPQHF.

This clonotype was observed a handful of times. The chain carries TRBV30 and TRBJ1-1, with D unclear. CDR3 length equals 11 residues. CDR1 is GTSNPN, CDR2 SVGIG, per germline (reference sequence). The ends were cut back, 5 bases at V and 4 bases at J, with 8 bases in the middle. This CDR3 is CAWGRSTEAFF. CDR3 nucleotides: TGTGCCTGGGGGCGCTCCACTGAAGCTTTCTTT.

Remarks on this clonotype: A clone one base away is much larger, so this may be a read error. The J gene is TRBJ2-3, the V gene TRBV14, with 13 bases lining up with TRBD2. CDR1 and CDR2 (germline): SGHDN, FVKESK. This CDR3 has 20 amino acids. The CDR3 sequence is CASSQETGLAGALRTDAQYF. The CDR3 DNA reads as TGTGCCAGCAGCCAAGAAACAGGACTAGCGGGAGCCCTAAGGACAGATGCGCAGTATTTT.

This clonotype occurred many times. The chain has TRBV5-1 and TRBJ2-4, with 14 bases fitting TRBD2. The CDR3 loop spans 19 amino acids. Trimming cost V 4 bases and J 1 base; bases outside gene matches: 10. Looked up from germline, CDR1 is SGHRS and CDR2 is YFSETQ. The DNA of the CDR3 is TGCGCCAGCAGCCCCGGGACTAGCGGGAGTGAGAAGGCCAAAAACATTCAGTACTTC. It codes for CASSPGTSGSEKAKNIQYF.

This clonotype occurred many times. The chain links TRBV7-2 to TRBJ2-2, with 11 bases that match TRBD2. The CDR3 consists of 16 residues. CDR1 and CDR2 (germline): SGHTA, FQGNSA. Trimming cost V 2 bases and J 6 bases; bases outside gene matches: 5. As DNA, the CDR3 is TGTGCCAGCAGCTTAAGGCTAGCGGGGGGAGCCGGGGAGCTGTTTTTT. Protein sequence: CASSLRLAGGAGELFF.

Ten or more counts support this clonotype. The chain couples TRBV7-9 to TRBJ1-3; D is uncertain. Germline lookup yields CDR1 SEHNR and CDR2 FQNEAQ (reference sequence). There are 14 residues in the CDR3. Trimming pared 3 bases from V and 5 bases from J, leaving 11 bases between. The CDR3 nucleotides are TGTGCCAGCAGCTTGGATAGCGATCGAAACACCATATATTTT. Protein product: CASSLDSDRNTIYF.

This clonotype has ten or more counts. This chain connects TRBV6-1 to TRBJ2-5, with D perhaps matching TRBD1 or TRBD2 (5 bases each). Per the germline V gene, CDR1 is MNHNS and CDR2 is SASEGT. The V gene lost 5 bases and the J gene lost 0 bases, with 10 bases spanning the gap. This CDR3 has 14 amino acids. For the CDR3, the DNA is TGTGCCAGCAGTCGGGACGAGTACCAAGAGACCCAGTACTTC. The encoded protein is CASSRDEYQETQYF.

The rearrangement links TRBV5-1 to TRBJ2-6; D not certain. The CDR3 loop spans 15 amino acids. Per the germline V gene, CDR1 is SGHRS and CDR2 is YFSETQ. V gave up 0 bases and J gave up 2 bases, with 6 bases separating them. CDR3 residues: CASSLDWPGANVLTF. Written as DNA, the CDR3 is TGCGCCAGCAGCTTGGATTGGCCTGGGGCCAACGTCCTGACTTTC.

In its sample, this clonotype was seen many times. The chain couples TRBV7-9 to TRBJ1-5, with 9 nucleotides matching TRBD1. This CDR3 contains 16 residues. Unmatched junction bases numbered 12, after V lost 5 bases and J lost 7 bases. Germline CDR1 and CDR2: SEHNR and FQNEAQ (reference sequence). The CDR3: CASSDGRTGVMQPQHF. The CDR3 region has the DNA TGTGCCAGCAGCGACGGACGGACAGGGGTAATGCAGCCCCAGCATTTT.

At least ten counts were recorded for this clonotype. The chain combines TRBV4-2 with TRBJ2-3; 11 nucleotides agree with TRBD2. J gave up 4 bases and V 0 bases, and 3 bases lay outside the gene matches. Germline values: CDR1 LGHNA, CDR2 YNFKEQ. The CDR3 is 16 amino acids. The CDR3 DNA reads TGTGCCAGCAGCCAAGATAAACTAGCGGGAGCAGATACGCAGTATTTT. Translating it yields CASSQDKLAGADTQYF.

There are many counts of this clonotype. CDR3 protein: CASSVGTQYF. The CDR3, as DNA: TGTGCCAGCAGTGTAGGTACGCAGTATTTT. The rearrangement joins TRBV12-3 or TRBV12-4 to TRBJ2-3; D not certain. The CDR3 totals 10 residues. V was cut by 5 bases and J by 8 bases, with 5 bases left in between.

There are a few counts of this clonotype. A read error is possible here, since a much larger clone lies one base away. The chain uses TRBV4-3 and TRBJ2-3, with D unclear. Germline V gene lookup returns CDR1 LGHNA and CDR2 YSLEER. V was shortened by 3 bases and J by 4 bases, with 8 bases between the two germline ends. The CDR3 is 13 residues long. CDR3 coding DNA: TGCGCCAGCAGCCACCTAGGCGCAGATACGCAGTATTTT. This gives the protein CASSHLGADTQYF.

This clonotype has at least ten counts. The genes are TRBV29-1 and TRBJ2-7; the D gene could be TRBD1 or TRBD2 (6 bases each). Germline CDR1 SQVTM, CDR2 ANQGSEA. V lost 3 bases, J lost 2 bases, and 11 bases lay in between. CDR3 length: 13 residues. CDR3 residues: CSVEEGDPYEQYF. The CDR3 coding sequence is TGCAGCGTTGAGGAGGGGGATCCCTACGAGCAGTACTTC.

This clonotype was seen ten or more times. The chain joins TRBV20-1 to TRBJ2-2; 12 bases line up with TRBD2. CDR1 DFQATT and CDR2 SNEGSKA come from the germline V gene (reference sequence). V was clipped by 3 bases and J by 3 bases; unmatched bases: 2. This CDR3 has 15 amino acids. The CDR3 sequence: CSASTSGRYTGELFF. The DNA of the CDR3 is TGCAGTGCTAGTACTAGCGGGAGGTACACCGGGGAGCTGTTTTTT.

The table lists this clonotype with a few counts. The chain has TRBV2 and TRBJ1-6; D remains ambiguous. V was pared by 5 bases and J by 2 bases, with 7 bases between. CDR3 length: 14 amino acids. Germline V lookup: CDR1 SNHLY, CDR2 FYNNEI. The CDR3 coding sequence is TGTGCCAGCAGTTTTCAGACCTATAATTCACCCCTCCACTTT. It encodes CASSFQTYNSPLHF. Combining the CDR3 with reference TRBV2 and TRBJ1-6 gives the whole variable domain EPEVTQTPSHQVTQMGQEVILRCVPISNHLYFYWYRQILGQKVEFLVSFYNNEISEKSEIFDDQFSVERPDGSNFTLKIRSTKLEDSAMYFCASSFQTYNSPLHFGNGTRLTVT.

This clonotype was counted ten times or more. CDR3 sequence: CASSLSGTTEQYF. The CDR3 bases are TGTGCCAGCAGTTTATCGGGAACGACCGAGCAGTACTTC. V is TRBV27 and J is TRBJ2-7; D unresolved. CDR3 length: 13 residues. Trimming cost V 0 bases and J 6 bases, with 9 bases left between them. The germline V gene has CDR1 MNHEY and CDR2 SMNVEV (reference sequence).

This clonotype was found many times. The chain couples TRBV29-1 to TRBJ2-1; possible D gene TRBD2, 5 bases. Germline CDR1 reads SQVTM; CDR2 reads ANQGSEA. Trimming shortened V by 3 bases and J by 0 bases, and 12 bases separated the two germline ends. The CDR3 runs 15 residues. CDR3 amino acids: CSVDLGSASYNEQFF. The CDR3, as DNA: TGCAGCGTTGATCTGGGGAGCGCCTCCTACAATGAGCAGTTCTTC.

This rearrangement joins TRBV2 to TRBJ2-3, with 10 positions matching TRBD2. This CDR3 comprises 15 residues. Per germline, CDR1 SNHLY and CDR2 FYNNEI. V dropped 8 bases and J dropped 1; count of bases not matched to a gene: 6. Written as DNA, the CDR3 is TGTGCCAGCGTGCGCCTAGCGGGAGGCACAGATACGCAGTATTTT. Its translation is CASVRLAGGTDTQYF.

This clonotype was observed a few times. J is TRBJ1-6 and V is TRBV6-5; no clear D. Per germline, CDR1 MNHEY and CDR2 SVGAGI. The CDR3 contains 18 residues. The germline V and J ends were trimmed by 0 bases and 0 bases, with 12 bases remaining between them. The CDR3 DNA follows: TGTGCCAGCAGTTACTCGAGGACCTCGAGCTCCTATAATTCACCCCTCCACTTT. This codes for CASSYSRTSSSYNSPLHF.

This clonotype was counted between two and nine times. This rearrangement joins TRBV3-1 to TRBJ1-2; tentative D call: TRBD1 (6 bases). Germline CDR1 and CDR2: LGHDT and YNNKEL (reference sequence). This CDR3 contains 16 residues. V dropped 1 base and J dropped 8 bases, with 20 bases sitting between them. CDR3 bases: TGTGCCAGCAGCCAAGGGACAGCCGGTGGGGTGCAAGGCTACACCTTC. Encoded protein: CASSQGTAGGVQGYTF.

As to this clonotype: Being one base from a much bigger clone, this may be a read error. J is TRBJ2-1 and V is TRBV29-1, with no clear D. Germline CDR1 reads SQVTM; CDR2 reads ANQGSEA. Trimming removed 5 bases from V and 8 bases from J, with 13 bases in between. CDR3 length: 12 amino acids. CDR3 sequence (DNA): TGCAGCGTTAGGTTGGGGTGCGATGAGCAGTTCTTC. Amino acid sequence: CSVRLGCDEQFF.

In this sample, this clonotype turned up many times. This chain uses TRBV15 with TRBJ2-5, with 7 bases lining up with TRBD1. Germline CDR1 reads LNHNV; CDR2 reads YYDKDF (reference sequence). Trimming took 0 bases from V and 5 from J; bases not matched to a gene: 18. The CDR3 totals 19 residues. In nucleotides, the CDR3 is TGTGCCACCAGCAGAGATCCCCGGGACCCCAGGGGGTATAGCGAGACCCAGTACTTC. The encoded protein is CATSRDPRDPRGYSETQYF.

CDR3: CAISEGQETYSYEQYF. The CDR3 region has the DNA TGTGCCATCAGTGAGGGGCAGGAGACATATTCCTACGAGCAGTACTTC. The rearrangement uses TRBV10-3 and TRBJ2-7; D ambiguous. Trimming left V 2 bases short and J 1 base short, with 15 bases between. CDR3 length equals 16 residues. Germline V gene lookup returns CDR1 ENHRY and CDR2 SYGVKD.

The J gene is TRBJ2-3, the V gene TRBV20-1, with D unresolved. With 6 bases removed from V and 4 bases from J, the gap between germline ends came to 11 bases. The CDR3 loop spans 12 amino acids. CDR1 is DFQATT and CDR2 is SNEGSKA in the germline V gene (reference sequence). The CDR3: CSAPGLSDTQYF. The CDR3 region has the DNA TGCAGTGCCCCCGGGCTTTCAGATACGCAGTATTTT.